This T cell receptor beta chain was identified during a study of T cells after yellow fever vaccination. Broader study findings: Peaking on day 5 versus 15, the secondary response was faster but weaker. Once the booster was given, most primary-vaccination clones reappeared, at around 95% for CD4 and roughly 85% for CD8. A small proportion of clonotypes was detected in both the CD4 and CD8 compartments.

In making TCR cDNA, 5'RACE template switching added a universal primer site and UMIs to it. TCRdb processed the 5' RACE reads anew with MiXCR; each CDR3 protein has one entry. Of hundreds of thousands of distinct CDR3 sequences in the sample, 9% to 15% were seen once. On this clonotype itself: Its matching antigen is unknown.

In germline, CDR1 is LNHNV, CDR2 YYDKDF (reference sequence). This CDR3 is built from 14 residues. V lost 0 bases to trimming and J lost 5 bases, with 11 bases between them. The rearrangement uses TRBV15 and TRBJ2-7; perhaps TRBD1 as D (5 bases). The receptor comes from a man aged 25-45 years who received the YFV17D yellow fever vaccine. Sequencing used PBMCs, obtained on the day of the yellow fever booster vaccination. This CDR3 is CATSREAGWNEQYF. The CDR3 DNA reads TGTGCCACCAGCAGAGAGGCAGGGTGGAACGAGCAGTACTTC.